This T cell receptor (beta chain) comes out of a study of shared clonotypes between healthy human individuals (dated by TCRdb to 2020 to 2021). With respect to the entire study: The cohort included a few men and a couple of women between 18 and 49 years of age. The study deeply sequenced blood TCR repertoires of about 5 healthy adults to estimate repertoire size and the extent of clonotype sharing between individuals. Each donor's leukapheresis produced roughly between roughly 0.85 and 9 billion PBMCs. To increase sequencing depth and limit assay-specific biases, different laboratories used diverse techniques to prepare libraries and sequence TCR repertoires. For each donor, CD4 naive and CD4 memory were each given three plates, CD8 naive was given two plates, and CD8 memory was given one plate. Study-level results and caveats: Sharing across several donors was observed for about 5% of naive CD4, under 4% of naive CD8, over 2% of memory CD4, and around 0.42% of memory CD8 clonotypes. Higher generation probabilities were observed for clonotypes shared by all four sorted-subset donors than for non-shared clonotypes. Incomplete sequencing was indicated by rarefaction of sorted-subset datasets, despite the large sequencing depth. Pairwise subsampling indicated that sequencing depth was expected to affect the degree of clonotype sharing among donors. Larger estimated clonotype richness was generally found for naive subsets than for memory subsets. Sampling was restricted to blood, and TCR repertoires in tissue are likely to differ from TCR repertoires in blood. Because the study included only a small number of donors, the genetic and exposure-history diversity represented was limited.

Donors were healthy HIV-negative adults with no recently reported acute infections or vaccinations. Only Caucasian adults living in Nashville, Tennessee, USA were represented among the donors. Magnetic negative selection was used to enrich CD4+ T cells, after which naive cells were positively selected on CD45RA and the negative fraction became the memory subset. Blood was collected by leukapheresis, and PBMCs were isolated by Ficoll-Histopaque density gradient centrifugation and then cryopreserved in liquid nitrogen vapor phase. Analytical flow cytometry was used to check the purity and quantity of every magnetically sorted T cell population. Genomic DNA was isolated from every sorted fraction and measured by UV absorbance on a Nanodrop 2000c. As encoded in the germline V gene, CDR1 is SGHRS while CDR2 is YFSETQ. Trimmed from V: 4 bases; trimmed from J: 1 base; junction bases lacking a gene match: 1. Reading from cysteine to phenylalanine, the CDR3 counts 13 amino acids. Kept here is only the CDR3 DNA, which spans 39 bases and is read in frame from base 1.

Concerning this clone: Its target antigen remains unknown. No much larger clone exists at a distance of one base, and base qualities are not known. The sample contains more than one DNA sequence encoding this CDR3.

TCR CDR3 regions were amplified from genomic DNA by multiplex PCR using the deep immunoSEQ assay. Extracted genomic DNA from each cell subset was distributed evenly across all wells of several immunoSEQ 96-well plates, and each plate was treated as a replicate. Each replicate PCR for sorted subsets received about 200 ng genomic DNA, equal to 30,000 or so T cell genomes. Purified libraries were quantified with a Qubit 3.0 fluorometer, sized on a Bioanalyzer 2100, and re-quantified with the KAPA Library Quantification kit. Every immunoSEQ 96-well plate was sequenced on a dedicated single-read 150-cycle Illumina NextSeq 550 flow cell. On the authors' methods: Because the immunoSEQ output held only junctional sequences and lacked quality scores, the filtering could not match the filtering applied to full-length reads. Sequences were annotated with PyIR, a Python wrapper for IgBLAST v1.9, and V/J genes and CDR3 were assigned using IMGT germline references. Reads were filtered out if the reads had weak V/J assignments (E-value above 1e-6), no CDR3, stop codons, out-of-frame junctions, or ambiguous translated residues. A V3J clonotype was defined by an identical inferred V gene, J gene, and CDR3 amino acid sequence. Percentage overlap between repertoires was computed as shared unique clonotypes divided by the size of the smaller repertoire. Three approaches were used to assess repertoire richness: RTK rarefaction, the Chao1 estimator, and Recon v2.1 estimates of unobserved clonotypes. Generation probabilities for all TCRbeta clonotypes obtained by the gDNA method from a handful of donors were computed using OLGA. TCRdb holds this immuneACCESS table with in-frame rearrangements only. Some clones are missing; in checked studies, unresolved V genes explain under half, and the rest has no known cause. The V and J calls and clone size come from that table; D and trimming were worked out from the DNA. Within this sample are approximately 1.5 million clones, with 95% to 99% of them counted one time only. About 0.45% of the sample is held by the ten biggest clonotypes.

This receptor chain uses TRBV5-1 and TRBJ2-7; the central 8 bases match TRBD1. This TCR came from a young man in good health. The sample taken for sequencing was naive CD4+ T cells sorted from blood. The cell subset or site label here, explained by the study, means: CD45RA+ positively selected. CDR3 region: CASSRDRSYEQYF. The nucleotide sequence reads TGCGCCAGCAGCAGGGACAGGTCCTACGAGCAGTACTTC.